The source of this TCR beta chain is a study of blood T cell repertoires in COVID-19. Study-level background: T cells, B-cell-depleted T cells, or PBMCs supplied cDNA or gDNA.

Authors' methods: Amplification with reference gene primers provided the estimates of nucleated cell counts. Generated by immunoSEQ multiplex PCR, the TCRdb table keeps only in-frame clones and is missing some. That table is the source of V, J and clone size, and D and trimming were worked out from the DNA. Here the sample spans over 200,000 clones, roughly nine tenths being singletons. The CDR3 covers 15 residues. V gave up 7 bases and J gave up 2 bases; unmatched junction bases: 4. Per the germline V gene, CDR1 is MNHEY and CDR2 is SMNVEV (reference sequence). The J gene is TRBJ1-6, the V gene TRBV27, with 8 bases matching TRBD1. The material sequenced was PBMCs or T cells enriched from blood (not recorded which). The origin of this receptor is a man aged 30-40 years who had recovered from COVID-19. The chain's CDR3 is CASTDRGAYNSPLHF. Here the CDR3 DNA reads TGTGCCAGCACCGACAGGGGTGCCTATAATTCACCCCTCCACTTT.